Listed here are 21 T cell receptor beta chains from one sample, sequenced in a study of blood T cell repertoires in COVID-19. Clones were read by immunoSEQ multiplex PCR, and TCRdb kept only the in-frame ones, dropping some. The repertoire holds about 170,000 clones, with roughly four fifths as singletons. Sequenced sample: peripheral blood. Source of these receptors: an elderly woman with COVID-19, enrolled during active disease.

V usage is TRBV9 and J usage is TRBJ2-1; TRBD2 might be the D (7 bases). The germline gives CDR1 SGDLS, CDR2 YYNGEE. V was clipped by 7 bases and J by 8 bases, with 25 bases between them. The CDR3 spans 16 residues. The CDR3, as DNA: TGTGCCAGCGAGAGGGCTCAGGAGGGGGGGAGGGATGAGCAGTTCTTC. Its protein is CASERAQEGGRDEQFF.

The chain links TRBV24-1 to TRBJ2-1; 12 bases fit TRBD2. Germline CDR1 is KGHDR and CDR2 is SFDVKD. The length of the CDR3 is 17 residues. V dropped 4 bases and J dropped 7; count of bases not matched to a gene: 10. The CDR3 here is CATSDPASGRASNEQFF. CDR3 DNA: TGTGCCACCAGTGACCCCGCTAGCGGGAGGGCCTCTAATGAGCAGTTCTTC.

The V and J genes are TRBV3-1 (or the pseudogene TRBV3-2) and TRBJ2-7; D ambiguous. Trimming took off 1 base at V and 4 bases at J, with 8 bases between the two ends. The CDR3 loop spans 13 amino acids. CDR1 and CDR2 (germline): LGHDT, YNNKEL (reference sequence). The CDR3 sequence is CASSQAAVYEQYF. The CDR3 bases are TGTGCCAGCAGCCAAGCTGCGGTTTACGAGCAGTACTTC.

This chain connects TRBV4-2 to TRBJ2-3, with TRBD2 matching over 13 bases. This CDR3 region has 17 residues. V lost 3 bases to trimming and J lost 2 bases; unmatched junction nucleotides: 5. Per the germline V gene, CDR1 is LGHNA and CDR2 is YNFKEQ. CDR3 protein: CASSQAGTSGNTDTQYF. The CDR3 DNA sequence: TGTGCCAGCAGCCAGGCCGGGACTAGCGGGAACACAGATACGCAGTATTTT.

This rearrangement joins TRBV5-1 to TRBJ2-7; 12 nucleotides align to TRBD2. V was pared by 0 bases and J by 4 bases, with 5 bases of the junction left unmatched. The CDR3 has 16 amino acids. Germline assignment: CDR1 SGHRS and CDR2 YFSETQ. Here the CDR3 reads CASSLGGLAGSYEQYF. The DNA of the CDR3 is TGCGCCAGCAGCTTGGGCGGACTAGCGGGAAGTTACGAGCAGTACTTC.

The chain employs TRBV3-1 (or the pseudogene TRBV3-2) and TRBJ2-5; 8 bases align to TRBD2. Germline-derived CDR1 and CDR2 are LGHDT and YNNKEL (reference sequence). V was pared by 7 bases and J by 3 bases, with 10 bases of the junction left unmatched. The CDR3 length is 15 residues. CDR3 nucleotide sequence: TGTGCCAGCATGCTTTCTTTTAGCGGGGAAGAGACCCAGTACTTC. This encodes CASMLSFSGEETQYF.

The table lists this clone with a count of one. V gene TRBV10-3 combines with J gene TRBJ2-1; D perhaps matches TRBD2 (5 bases). The V and J ends lost 4 bases and 4 bases respectively, with 11 bases between them. The CDR3 sequence is 14 residues long. Germline V lookup: CDR1 ENHRY, CDR2 SYGVKD. DNA of the CDR3: TGTGCCATCAGTGGGACTGTAACTTACAATGAGCAGTTCTTC. Protein product: CAISGTVTYNEQFF.

This CDR3 reads CASNPDPGGGYTF. The CDR3 DNA is TGTGCCAGCAACCCCGACCCAGGGGGTGGCTACACCTTC. The genes are TRBV5-4 and TRBJ1-2, with TRBD1 matching over 7 bases. The junction had 9 bases not matched to a gene; V was cut back by 6 bases and J by 7 bases. The germline V gene has CDR1 SGHNT and CDR2 YYREEE (reference sequence). The CDR3 consists of 13 residues.

The chain employs TRBV18 and TRBJ1-1, with 8 bases aligning to TRBD1. Trimming removed 0 bases from V and 10 bases from J; junction bases left unmatched: 4. The germline gives CDR1 KGHSH, CDR2 LQKENI. The CDR3 length is 13 residues. Here the CDR3 reads CASSPPSQGAAFF. Here the CDR3 DNA reads TGTGCCAGCTCACCACCCTCCCAGGGGGCAGCTTTCTTT.

The chain combines TRBV5-4 with TRBJ1-2, with 7 bases lining up with TRBD1. The CDR3 is 15 residues long. The V gene end was trimmed by 1 base and the J gene end by 4 bases; junction bases not matched to a gene: 7. Germline-derived CDR1 and CDR2 are SGHNT and YYREEE (reference sequence). DNA for the CDR3: TGTGCCAGCAGCTTGTGGACCGGGACAGCCTATGGCTACACCTTC. This translates into CASSLWTGTAYGYTF.

The chain couples TRBV7-9 to TRBJ1-1, with D unclear. Germline CDR1 reads SEHNR; CDR2 reads FQNEAQ (reference sequence). The CDR3 is 13 residues long. V was cut by 1 base and J by 4 bases, with 7 bases left in between. CDR3 sequence (DNA): TGTGCCAGCAGCTTAGTCGAGGGCACTGAAGCTTTCTTT. Its protein product is CASSLVEGTEAFF.

This chain connects TRBV9 to TRBJ2-7, with D perhaps TRBD2 (5 bases). The germline V gene encodes CDR1 SGDLS and CDR2 YYNGEE. The CDR3 is 15 amino acids. Trimming removed 3 bases from V and 3 bases from J, with 16 bases in between. The DNA for the CDR3 is TGTGCCAGCAGCGCCGGGGTCGGAGGAGTCTACGAGCAGTACTTC. Amino acids: CASSAGVGGVYEQYF.

The rearrangement uses TRBV4-1 and TRBJ2-7, with 11 bases fitting TRBD2. This CDR3 region has 17 residues. J gave up 6 bases and V 2 bases, and 12 bases lay outside the gene matches. In germline, CDR1 is MGHRA, CDR2 YSYEKL. This chain's CDR3 is CASSQRSGGLAGGEQYF. In DNA form, the CDR3 reads TGCGCCAGCAGCCAAAGGTCTGGAGGACTAGCGGGCGGCGAGCAGTACTTC.

The V gene is TRBV30, the J gene TRBJ1-1; TRBD1 might be the D (5 bases). Deletions cut 2 bases from V and 1 base from J, with 8 bases between. The germline gives CDR1 GTSNPN, CDR2 SVGIG (reference sequence). The CDR3 totals 13 residues. In DNA, the CDR3 is TGTGCCTGGAGTAAAGGACAGAACACTGAAGCTTTCTTT. Amino acid sequence: CAWSKGQNTEAFF. Based on the CDR3 plus reference TRBV30 and TRBJ1-1, the full variable domain is SQTIHQWPATLVQPVGSPLSLECTVEGTSNPNLYWYRQAAGRGLQLLFYSVGIGQISSEVPQNLSASRPQDRQFILSSKKLLLSDSGFYLCAWSKGQNTEAFFGQGTRLTVV.

The chain carries TRBV7-9 and TRBJ2-7; TRBD1 matches at 10 bases. J was trimmed by 1 base and V by 5 bases; bases with no gene match: 2. Germline lookup yields CDR1 SEHNR and CDR2 FQNEAQ (reference sequence). This CDR3 is 14 amino acids long. For the CDR3, the DNA is TGTGCCAGCAGCCGGACAGGGGGTTCCTACGAGCAGTACTTC. Amino acids: CASSRTGGSYEQYF.

Here the CDR3 reads CASRPTGNYNSPLHF. In DNA, the CDR3 is TGTGCCAGCAGACCGACAGGGAACTATAATTCACCCCTCCACTTT. The J gene is TRBJ1-6, the V gene TRBV6-5; 7 positions match TRBD1. Germline lookup yields CDR1 MNHEY and CDR2 SVGAGI. Trimming took 6 bases from V and 3 from J; bases not matched to a gene: 5. This CDR3 region has 15 residues.

The chain is built from TRBV5-4 and TRBJ2-1, with D possibly being TRBD2 (5 bases). V was shortened by 5 bases and J by 0 bases, with 12 bases between the two germline ends. From germline, CDR1 is SGHNT and CDR2 YYREEE (reference sequence). The CDR3 is 15 residues long. CDR3 residues: CASSSTGDSYNEQFF. The CDR3 DNA follows: TGTGCCAGCAGTTCGACCGGGGACTCCTACAATGAGCAGTTCTTC.

This clone was observed a single time. The chain combines TRBV11-1 with TRBJ2-3, with D possibly matching TRBD1 (7 bases). Trimming cost V 2 bases and J 4 bases, with 13 bases left between them. The length of the CDR3 is 15 residues. Germline CDR1 is SGHAT and CDR2 is FQDESV (reference sequence). CDR3 DNA: TGTGCCAGCAGCTTATTTTCCAGGGGGGCAGATACGCAGTATTTT. Translated, it gives CASSLFSRGADTQYF.

The DNA for the CDR3 is TGTGCCAGTAGTATCCAGGTCAACACTGAAGCTTTCTTT. It codes for CASSIQVNTEAFF. V is TRBV19 and J is TRBJ1-1; D is ambiguous. Looked up from germline, CDR1 is LNHDA and CDR2 is SQIVND (reference sequence). This CDR3 is built from 13 residues. The V end lost 3 bases, the J end lost 2 bases, and 7 bases lay between the germline ends.

The rearrangement joins TRBV7-9 to TRBJ1-1; 7 bases match TRBD1. V lost 1 base to trimming and J lost 11 bases; unmatched junction nucleotides: 13. CDR3 length: 15 amino acids. CDR1 SEHNR and CDR2 FQNEAQ come from the germline V gene (reference sequence). In nucleotides, the CDR3 is TGTGCCAGCAGCTTAGTCGAGGGGGCGGCTGGTTCGGCTTTCTTT. It specifies CASSLVEGAAGSAFF.

This clone was picked up one time. This chain links TRBV6-4 with TRBJ2-3, with 10 bases lining up with TRBD2. V lost 2 bases, J lost 9 bases, and 11 bases stayed unmatched. The CDR3 covers 16 residues. Per the germline V gene, CDR1 is MRHNA and CDR2 is SNTAGT. Here the CDR3 reads CASSDGLAGAQGTQYF. The CDR3 coding sequence is TGTGCCAGCAGTGACGGGCTAGCGGGGGCTCAAGGAACGCAGTATTTT.